This T cell receptor (beta chain) is drawn from a study of T cells in Graves' hyperthyroidism and ophthalmopathy. RNA transcripts yielded amplified TCR beta CDR3 regions. The TCR CDR3 first-round RT-PCR relied on the HTBI primer set. TCRdb re-analysed the multiplex PCR reads in MiXCR, keeping a single row per CDR3 protein. The table has around 540,000 distinct CDR3 sequences, 40% to 55% seen once. CDR3 length equals 11 residues. Trimming removed 8 bases from V and 0 bases from J, with 5 bases in between. Germline V gene sequence: CDR1 DFQATT, CDR2 SNEGSKA (reference sequence). The TCR was taken from a woman younger than 35 with Graves' hyperthyroidism. The specimen sequenced was peripheral blood or thyroid tissue (not recorded which). J is TRBJ1-5 and V is TRBV20-1; D is ambiguous. The CDR3 DNA reads TGCAGTCGAGATAGCAATCAGCCCCAGCATTTT. Its protein is CSRDSNQPQHF.